A selection of T cell receptor beta chains follows, all from one sample in a study of OX40 agonist ivuxolimab in advanced cancers. Data came from immunoSEQ multiplex PCR; TCRdb stores just in-frame clones and leaves some out. Among some 100,000 clones listed, approximately 80% were seen once. Sequenced here: CD4+ or CD8+ T cells sorted from blood, sampled in a trial of the OX40 agonist ivuxolimab. These receptors were taken from an adult with an advanced solid tumor such as melanoma, head and neck, liver or kidney cancer. Both conserved end residues are part of each CDR3. A D gene is named only where the DNA matches it firmly.

j_call cdr3_length d_call v_call cdr3_aa
TRBJ1-4 15 . TRBV5-6 CASSLAGRSNEKLFF
TRBJ2-6 15 . TRBV7-2 CASSLLTSGANVLTF
TRBJ2-2 12 . TRBV6-1 CASRPRPGELFF
TRBJ2-1 14 TRBD2 TRBV9 CASSPWTSLGEQFF
TRBJ1-1 16 . TRBV19 CASHKRDRALNTEAFF
TRBJ2-1 15 . TRBV2 CASSERGGPYNEQFF
TRBJ2-1 15 . TRBV6-5 CASSPTRIYSNEQFF
TRBJ2-2 14 . TRBV27 CASSPRIVTGELFF
TRBJ2-5 13 . TRBV2 CASTRGLGETQYF
TRBJ2-2 15 . TRBV9 CASSVVEGNTGELFF
TRBJ1-1 14 . TRBV5-1 CASSSGTLNTEAFF
TRBJ2-7 19 TRBD2 TRBV7-2 CASSHQSATSGGLNYEQYF
TRBJ2-1 13 . TRBV7-8 CASSLSRYNEQFF
TRBJ2-7 11 . TRBV7-9 CASNLDGEQYF
TRBJ2-1 18 TRBD2 TRBV10-3 CAISGYLGREMSYNEQFF
TRBJ2-1 17 TRBD2 TRBV19 CASSPLPTSGGYNEQFF
TRBJ2-2 15 TRBD2 TRBV5-1 CASSVSGGATGELFF
TRBJ1-2 14 TRBD1 TRBV6-6 CASSYPGTEAGYTF
TRBJ2-3 15 . TRBV11-2 CASSLGAGRTDTQYF
TRBJ1-6 14 . TRBV6-6 CASSELDRTEPLHF
TRBJ2-2 18 TRBD2 TRBV5-8 CASSFGLAVPGGTGELFF
TRBJ2-7 15 . TRBV10-1 CASSENGAGGREQYF
TRBJ2-7 13 . TRBV19 CASSNLPSYEQYF
TRBJ2-1 14 TRBD2 TRBV5-1 CASSFLAGHNEQFF
TRBJ1-1 16 . TRBV18 CASSPGVPGGNTEAFF
TRBJ1-1 15 . TRBV27 CASSFDGGENTEAFF
TRBJ2-7 14 TRBD1 TRBV2 CASSQQGVTYEQYF
TRBJ1-2 13 . TRBV2 CASSENGQYGYTF
TRBJ1-2 17 TRBD1 TRBV7-8 CASSLGTGGTANYGYTF
TRBJ2-5 13 . TRBV6-5 CASSYTEAETQYF
TRBJ2-3 15 . TRBV11-2 CASSLTPRITDTQYF
TRBJ2-7 15 TRBD1 TRBV30 CAWSGGTGVAYEQYF
TRBJ1-2 13 . TRBV5-1 CASSPRPDYGYTF
TRBJ2-1 18 . TRBV2 CASSEAVPSEFSYNEQFF
TRBJ1-5 15 . TRBV7-2 CASSLVGYGNQPQHF
TRBJ2-7 13 TRBD2 TRBV6-5 CASRPGLYYEQYF
TRBJ1-2 13 . TRBV7-3 CASSPLPNYGYTF
TRBJ1-4 17 . TRBV6-1 CASSEATPRGANEKLFF
TRBJ2-3 12 . TRBV29-1 CSVEPPRNTQYF
TRBJ2-1 13 . TRBV9 CASSVGAYNEQFF
TRBJ1-2 15 . TRBV5-1 CASSLGRGQNYGYTF
TRBJ2-1 17 TRBD2 TRBV5-1 CASSSIVPGLAVSEQFF
TRBJ1-6 13 . TRBV6-5 CASSRVVESPLHF
TRBJ1-5 14 . TRBV5-6 CASSGGQSNQPQHF
TRBJ1-2 13 . TRBV29-1 CSVEGGGGYGYTF
TRBJ2-1 11 . TRBV2 CASRRNNEQFF
TRBJ1-6 16 . TRBV9 CASSVGTGGNNSPLHF
TRBJ1-4 13 TRBD1 TRBV14 CASSSRQGQKLFF
TRBJ2-7 15 TRBD1 TRBV4-2 CASSQLQGENYEQYF
TRBJ1-4 22 . TRBV12-5 CASGLDPPGPKVANFLKEKLFF
TRBJ1-2 15 TRBD1 TRBV6-9 CASSYTQGPGYGYTF
TRBJ1-1 13 TRBD1 TRBV7-2 CASSKGANTEAFF
TRBJ1-3 14 . TRBV28 CASSLILAANTIYF
TRBJ2-5 15 TRBD1 TRBV7-8 CASSLGGTGEETQYF
TRBJ2-3 17 TRBD2 TRBV7-7 CASLKGLAGKSTDTQYF
TRBJ1-1 18 TRBD1 TRBV5-6 CASSTLRQGPLRVTEAFF
TRBJ1-2 15 . TRBV9 CASSVADRASYGYTF
TRBJ1-2 15 . TRBV4-3 CASSQDPRTHYGYTF